These 15 T cell receptor beta chains were all obtained from the same sample, sequenced in a study of identifying expanded T cells in peripheral blood. Assay: immunoSEQ multiplex PCR; the TCRdb copy retains only in-frame clones and omits some. The table shows roughly 100,000 clones, with about 91% occurring only once. Input material: blood. The receptors stem from a person between 18 and 75 years old in good health.

The chain is built from TRBV19 and TRBJ1-1; 8 nucleotides align to TRBD1. The germline CDR1 and CDR2 sequences are LNHDA and SQIVND (reference sequence). There are 16 residues in the CDR3. Unmatched junction bases numbered 11, after V lost 5 bases and J lost 3 bases. The CDR3 sequence is CASSPPRTGPDTEAFF. The CDR3 DNA sequence: TGTGCCAGTAGTCCCCCCCGGACAGGGCCAGACACTGAAGCTTTCTTT.

The chain carries TRBV19 and TRBJ1-5; D call uncertain. Germline-derived CDR1 and CDR2 are LNHDA and SQIVND (reference sequence). This CDR3 spans 14 amino acids. Deletions cut 4 bases from V and 0 bases from J, with 7 bases between. The CDR3 region is CASSTSYSNQPQHF. CDR3 coding DNA: TGTGCCAGTAGTACAAGTTATAGCAATCAGCCCCAGCATTTT.

This chain uses TRBV12-2 with TRBJ2-7; the table's D call TRBD1 went unverified against the DNA. TRBV12-2 is recorded as a pseudogene. This CDR3 has 13 residues. In DNA form, the CDR3 reads TGTGCAAGTCGCGCGGACAGCAACTACGAGCAGTACTTC. Translated, it gives CASRADSNYEQYF.

The chain combines TRBV6-1 with TRBJ1-4; 9 bases fit TRBD1. V was pared by 2 bases and J by 8 bases, with 12 bases of the junction left unmatched. The CDR3 has 17 residues. CDR1 is MNHNS, CDR2 SASEGT, per germline. The CDR3 is CASSETGGASRREKLFF. CDR3 DNA sequence: TGTGCCAGCAGTGAAACAGGGGGCGCATCGAGGAGGGAAAAACTGTTTTTT.

The chain has TRBV14 and TRBJ1-6; D gene unclear. V shed 4 bases and J shed 10 bases, with 11 bases lying between them. The CDR3 extends over 13 amino acids. From germline, CDR1 is SGHDN and CDR2 FVKESK. In DNA, the CDR3 is TGTGCCAGCAGCCCTCGAGGGAGGTCACCCCTCCACTTT. Protein sequence: CASSPRGRSPLHF.

The chain recombines TRBV29-1 with TRBJ2-7; 8 nucleotides agree with TRBD1. From germline, CDR1 is SQVTM and CDR2 ANQGSEA. After removal of 2 bases from V and 3 bases from J, the junction contained 9 bases not matched to a gene. The length of the CDR3 is 15 residues. The CDR3 loop reads CSVESLDRVLYEQYF. CDR3 nucleotide sequence: TGCAGCGTTGAATCTCTGGACAGGGTCCTCTACGAGCAGTACTTC.

This clone was detected only once. CDR3 sequence: CASSRTVGSEAFF. In nucleotides, the CDR3 is TGCGCCAGCAGCCGGACCGTAGGTAGTGAAGCTTTCTTT. This rearrangement joins TRBV4-3 to TRBJ1-1; no reliable D call. Trimming removed 4 bases from V and 7 bases from J, with 13 bases in between. The CDR3 covers 13 residues. Germline assignment: CDR1 LGHNA and CDR2 YSLEER.

The rearrangement links TRBV6-5 to TRBJ2-5; 8 positions agree with TRBD2. The CDR3 has 16 amino acids. V shed 0 bases and J 6 bases; nucleotides not matched to a gene: 9. CDR1 and CDR2 (germline): MNHEY, SVGAGI. In nucleotides, the CDR3 is TGTGCCAGCAGTTACTCCACATCCGGGAGGGTCAAGACCCAGTACTTC. This encodes CASSYSTSGRVKTQYF.

The chain couples TRBV18 to TRBJ1-1; possible D gene TRBD1, 5 bases. The CDR3 totals 15 residues. The germline V gene has CDR1 KGHSH and CDR2 LQKENI. The V and J ends lost 2 bases and 5 bases respectively, with 15 bases between them. The CDR3 DNA reads TGTGCCAGCTCACCAAGATCGGGGGTGGGTACTGAAGCTTTCTTT. It specifies CASSPRSGVGTEAFF.

The J gene is TRBJ2-1, the V gene TRBV4-1; 9 bases map to TRBD1. Germline V lookup: CDR1 MGHRA, CDR2 YSYEKL. The CDR3 is made up of 17 amino acids. V gave up 2 bases and J gave up 6 bases; unmatched junction bases: 11. DNA of the CDR3: TGCGCCAGCAGCCAACCCCCGGGGGGACAGGGCCCCAATGAGCAGTTCTTC. Its protein is CASSQPPGGQGPNEQFF.

The chain carries TRBV7-8 and TRBJ2-7; D unclear. V gave up 1 base and J gave up 6 bases, with 13 bases separating them. The CDR3 is made up of 14 amino acids. Per germline, CDR1 SGHVS and CDR2 FQNEAQ. In nucleotides, the CDR3 is TGTGCCAGCAGCTTAGTAACGAGGCTCTCCGAGCAGTACTTC. It specifies CASSLVTRLSEQYF.

The chain carries TRBV7-9 and TRBJ2-7, with a weak D call TRBD2 (5 bases). Trimming removed 6 bases at V and 3 bases at J, with 12 bases between. Germline CDR1 SEHNR, CDR2 FQNEAQ (reference sequence). This CDR3 spans 13 amino acids. The CDR3 DNA reads TGTGCCAGCAGTCGGACTCTGGACTACGAGCAGTACTTC. Protein sequence: CASSRTLDYEQYF.

The CDR3 sequence is CASSIGTSNEQFF. In DNA form, the CDR3 reads TGTGCCAGTAGTATAGGGACTAGCAATGAGCAGTTCTTC. The chain combines TRBV19 with TRBJ2-1, with TRBD2 matching 7 bases. Looked up from germline, CDR1 is LNHDA and CDR2 is SQIVND (reference sequence). Unmatched junction bases numbered 0, after V lost 1 base and J lost 6 bases. CDR3 size: 13 residues. Full variable domain (missing parts from reference TRBV19 and TRBJ2-1): DGGITQSPKYLFRKEGQNVTLSCEQNLNHDAMYWYRQDPGQGLRLIYYSQIVNDFQKGDIAEGYSVSREKKESFPLTVTSAQKNPTAFYLCASSIGTSNEQFFGPGTRLTVL.

The J gene is TRBJ2-5, the V gene TRBV5-4, with D possibly called TRBD1 or TRBD2 (5 bases each). CDR1 is SGHNT and CDR2 is YYREEE in the germline V gene (reference sequence). V was cut by 4 bases and J by 0 bases, with 19 bases left in between. This CDR3 comprises 17 residues. CDR3 coding DNA: TGTGCCAGCAGCCCGTTCGGTAGGGGCGGGTACCAAGAGACCCAGTACTTC. It specifies CASSPFGRGGYQETQYF.

The chain is built from TRBV14 and TRBJ1-1; no clear D. CDR3 size: 15 residues. CDR1 SGHDN and CDR2 FVKESK come from the germline V gene. The ends were cut back, 0 bases at V and 1 base at J, with 9 bases in the middle. The CDR3 loop reads CASSQDLQWNTEAFF. The CDR3 region has the DNA TGTGCCAGCAGCCAAGATTTACAGTGGAACACTGAAGCTTTCTTT.